A selection of T cell receptor beta chains follows, all from one sample in a study of OX40 agonist ivuxolimab in advanced cancers. Some clones are missing from TCRdb's copy, which holds only in-frame ones; the method was immunoSEQ multiplex PCR. Among approximately 31,000 clones listed, approximately 89% were seen once. The input for sequencing was CD4+ or CD8+ T cells sorted from blood, taken in a trial of the OX40 agonist ivuxolimab. The receptors here all came from an adult with an advanced solid tumor such as melanoma, head and neck, liver or kidney cancer. Each CDR3 is given with its conserved first and last residue. A D gene is named only where the DNA matches it firmly. Only part of the rows carry a size: once, few, many, or a class if the clone is expanded.

j_gene | v_gene | d_gene | abundance | CDR3nt | CDR3aa
TRBJ1-1 | TRBV7-6 | - | - | TGTGCCAGCAGCTTACTTGGGGGGCGGAACACTGAAGCTTTCTTT | CASSLLGGRNTEAFF
TRBJ2-1 | TRBV7-2 | TRBD2 | - | TGTGCCAGTGAACTAGCGGGAGGAGTGAGTCAATTCTTC | CASELAGGVSQFF
TRBJ1-6 | TRBV28 | TRBD1 | - | TGTGCCAGCAGTTTTGACGGGACAGGGGGCTTCTATAATTCACCCCTCCACTTT | CASSFDGTGGFYNSPLHF
TRBJ2-5 | TRBV7-3 | - | - | TGTGCCAGCAGCTTCCAAGGGGGACAAGAGACCCAGTACTTC | CASSFQGGQETQYF
TRBJ1-2 | TRBV6-6 | - | - | TGTGCCAGCAGCCGGGATCGAAACTATGGCTACACCTTC | CASSRDRNYGYTF
TRBJ2-7 | TRBV11-2 | - | - | TGTGCCAGCAGCTTTGGGCGGGGACTCTCCTACGAGCAGTACTTC | CASSFGRGLSYEQYF
TRBJ2-5 | TRBV7-7 | TRBD1 | - | TGTGCCAGCAGCCGAACAGGGGGCGCGGAGACCCAGTACTTC | CASSRTGGAETQYF
TRBJ1-4 | TRBV4-3 | - | - | TGCGCCAGCAGCCAAGCGAGGGAACTGTTTTTT | CASSQARELFF
TRBJ1-2 | TRBV28 | - | few | TGTGCCAGCAGTTTGGGTAGGGGCTACACCTTC | CASSLGRGYTF
TRBJ2-1 | TRBV28 | TRBD2 | - | TGTGCCAGCAGGGGCGCGGGAGAGGCTTATGTTCACAATGAGCAGTTCTTC | CASRGAGEAYVHNEQFF
TRBJ1-1 | TRBV5-1 | - | - | TGCGCCAGCAGCTTGGGTACCGGGGAGGGGACTGAAGCTTTCTTT | CASSLGTGEGTEAFF
TRBJ2-3 | TRBV5-1 | - | - | TGCGCCAGCAGCTTAGCATCGGGACTGACAGATACGCAGTATTTT | CASSLASGLTDTQYF
TRBJ2-2 | TRBV6-5 | - | - | TGTGCCAGCAGGCCCCAGGTGAACACCGGGGAGCTGTTTTTT | CASRPQVNTGELFF
TRBJ2-5 | TRBV5-1 | - | - | TGCGCCAGCAGCTTGAACCAGCGGGAGACCCAGTACTTC | CASSLNQRETQYF
TRBJ2-7 | TRBV2 | - | - | TGTGCCAGCAGTGAGCATGTGGGCTACGAGCAGTACTTC | CASSEHVGYEQYF
TRBJ2-7 | TRBV2 | TRBD1 | - | TGTGCCAGCGGGTGGACAGGGGAACTTGGCGAGCAGTACTTC | CASGWTGELGEQYF